The next 20 T cell receptor beta chains were all read from a single sample in a study of cytomegalovirus exposure and HLA in healthy donors. The PCR was carried out with 60 Vbeta primers and 13 Jbeta primers. The repertoire was sequenced with immunoSEQ multiplex PCR; TCRdb's copy has only in-frame clones and lacks some. The sample comprises under 200,000 clones, around 84% of which are singletons, and about 1.7% rests with the top ten. Sequenced input: PBMCs. Receptors were obtained from a woman between 18 and 29 years old in good health and CMV-seronegative.

DNA for the CDR3: TGTGCCAGCCTCCCAGGTGATACGCAGTATTTT. It translates to CASLPGDTQYF. This chain links TRBV2 with TRBJ2-3, with D unresolved. CDR1 is SNHLY and CDR2 is FYNNEI in the germline V gene. The V gene lost 8 bases and the J gene lost 6 bases, with 9 bases spanning the gap. The CDR3 length is 11 residues.

This clone was seen only a few times. The gene calls are TRBV19 and TRBJ2-7, with a possible D match to TRBD2 (5 bases). This CDR3 has 19 residues. Trimming shortened V by 6 bases and J by 2 bases, and 29 bases separated the two germline ends. Germline-derived CDR1 and CDR2 are LNHDA and SQIVND (reference sequence). CDR3 amino acids: CASSPRRGSVSGTAYEQYF. CDR3 nucleotide sequence: TGTGCCAGTAGCCCCCGGAGAGGGTCGGTCAGCGGCACGGCCTACGAGCAGTACTTC.

The CDR3 DNA follows: TGTGCCACCAGCATACAGGGGGCTGCGGGGCCCCAGCATTTT. It is translated as CATSIQGAAGPQHF. J is TRBJ1-5 and V is TRBV15, with 9 bases aligning to TRBD1. The CDR3 contains 14 residues. Germline V gene sequence: CDR1 LNHNV, CDR2 YYDKDF (reference sequence). Trimming at V came to 4 bases and at J to 9 bases, leaving 7 bases not matched to a gene.

The chain couples TRBV5-1 to TRBJ2-1, with 13 bases aligning to TRBD2. V was pared by 4 bases and J by 4 bases, with 5 bases of the junction left unmatched. The V gene's germline CDR1 is SGHRS and CDR2 YFSETQ. The CDR3 has 16 residues. The CDR3 nucleotides are TGCGCCAGCAGCCTGGGGGGACTAGCGGGATACAATGAGCAGTTCTTC. It is translated as CASSLGGLAGYNEQFF.

For this clone: One end of the junction varies from germline; a read error may be responsible. The J gene is TRBJ2-7, the V gene TRBV5-5, with 14 bases aligning to TRBD2. Germline values: CDR1 SGHKS, CDR2 YYEKEE (reference sequence). The CDR3 spans 12 residues. CDR3 protein: CASSSAGTSGSF. Written as DNA, the CDR3 is TGTGCCAGCAGCTCTGCCGGGACTAGCGGGAGTTTC.

V gene TRBV6-5 combines with J gene TRBJ1-2; TRBD1 matches 8 bases. V lost 8 bases to trimming and J lost 8 bases; unmatched junction nucleotides: 13. This CDR3 spans 14 amino acids. The germline V gene has CDR1 MNHEY and CDR2 SVGAGI. CDR3 region: CASHRGQGALGYTF. Written as DNA, the CDR3 is TGTGCCAGCCACCGCGGGCAGGGGGCGCTCGGCTACACCTTC.

With regard to this clone: A junction boundary mismatches the germline segment, possibly from a read error. This sample also contains other DNA sequences that code for the same CDR3. The chain recombines TRBV11-2 with TRBJ1-4; 8 nucleotides line up with TRBD1. Germline-derived CDR1 and CDR2 are SGHAT and FQNNGV. The CDR3 runs to 14 residues. In DNA, the CDR3 is TGTGCCAGCAGACCACAGGGGGGTAATGAGAAACTGTTTTTT. Its protein product is CASRPQGGNEKLFF.

The chain combines TRBV9 with TRBJ2-3, with 12 bases that match TRBD2. Germline trimming cut 4 bases from V and 5 bases from J; bases unmatched to any gene: 8. The germline gives CDR1 SGDLS, CDR2 YYNGEE. This CDR3 region has 16 residues. The CDR3 here is CASSRTSGGFEDTQYF. CDR3 nucleotides: TGTGCCAGCAGCCGAACTAGCGGGGGGTTTGAAGATACGCAGTATTTT.

The CDR3 region is CASSLDRQGPYEQYF. The CDR3 bases are TGTGCCAGCAGCTTAGATAGGCAGGGGCCCTACGAGCAGTACTTC. The gene calls are TRBV7-8 and TRBJ2-7, with D tentatively TRBD1 (6 bases). Germline CDR1 reads SGHVS; CDR2 reads FQNEAQ. The CDR3 length is 15 residues. The V end was cut by 1 base, the J end by 2 bases, with 12 bases between.

This chain uses TRBV9 with TRBJ2-7, with 11 bases lining up with TRBD2. V lost 4 bases and J lost 3; bases outside the gene matches: 3. The CDR3 is 14 amino acids. CDR1 and CDR2 from the germline V gene are SGDLS and YYNGEE. The CDR3 loop reads CASSPGLAVYEQYF. The CDR3 DNA reads as TGTGCCAGCAGCCCGGGACTAGCGGTCTACGAGCAGTACTTC. Drawing the rest from reference TRBV9 and TRBJ2-7, the complete variable domain is DSGVTQTPKHLITATGQRVTLRCSPRSGDLSVYWYQQSLDQGLQFLIQYYNGEERAKGNILERFSAQQFPDLHSELNLSSLELGDSALYFCASSPGLAVYEQYFGPGTRLTVT.

This chain joins TRBV30 and TRBJ2-5, with TRBD2 as a possible D gene (6 bases). With 7 bases removed from V and 1 base from J, the gap between germline ends came to 19 bases. There are 15 residues in the CDR3. The germline CDR1 and CDR2 sequences are GTSNPN and SVGIG (reference sequence). This CDR3 reads CASEELASFQETQYF. In nucleotides, the CDR3 is TGTGCCTCGGAGGAGCTAGCGTCATTCCAAGAGACCCAGTACTTC.

The chain combines TRBV28 with TRBJ2-2; 13 bases are shared with TRBD2. Germline CDR1 reads MDHEN; CDR2 reads SYDVKM. CDR3 length: 18 amino acids. V dropped 5 bases and J dropped 2; count of bases not matched to a gene: 8. The CDR3 loop reads CASSPIPGLAGNTGELFF. The CDR3 DNA is TGTGCCAGCAGTCCCATCCCGGGACTAGCGGGAAACACCGGGGAGCTGTTTTTT. Full variable domain (remainder filled in from reference TRBV28 and TRBJ2-2): DVKVTQSSRYLVKRTGEKVFLECVQDMDHENMFWYRQDPGLGLRLIYFSYDVKMKEKGDIPEGYSVSREKKERFSLILESASTNQTSMYLCASSPIPGLAGNTGELFFGEGSRLTVL.

The chain combines TRBV4-2 with TRBJ2-2; the D gene is possibly TRBD2 (5 bases). The CDR3 has 16 residues. Germline assignment: CDR1 LGHNA and CDR2 YNFKEQ. Trimming removed 0 bases from V and 4 bases from J, with 12 bases in between. This CDR3 is CASSQDSSGPTGELFF. The CDR3 nucleotides are TGTGCCAGCAGCCAAGATTCGAGCGGACCCACCGGGGAGCTGTTTTTT.

This clone was detected only once. The gene calls are TRBV7-9 and TRBJ2-5; D might be TRBD2 (5 bases). Trimming left V 1 base short and J 3 bases short, with 15 bases between. CDR1 and CDR2 (germline): SEHNR, FQNEAQ (reference sequence). The CDR3 is made up of 16 amino acids. The CDR3 spells CASSLVTGTIKETQYF. DNA for the CDR3: TGTGCCAGCAGCTTAGTGACGGGAACAATCAAAGAGACCCAGTACTTC.

J is TRBJ2-2 and V is TRBV18, with D uncertain. Looked up from germline, CDR1 is KGHSH and CDR2 is LQKENI. Trimming took 3 bases from V and 6 from J, leaving 11 bases between them. This CDR3 spans 14 amino acids. In nucleotides, the CDR3 is TGTGCCAGCTCACCCTCAGTTTTGGCCGGGGAGCTGTTTTTT. Encoded protein: CASSPSVLAGELFF.

This clone was detected only once. The V call is TRBV28, the J call TRBJ1-1; no clear D gene. Germline V gene sequence: CDR1 MDHEN, CDR2 SYDVKM. Deletions cut 2 bases from V and 4 bases from J, with 11 bases between. This CDR3 has 14 residues. CDR3 region: CASSLPGYGTEAFF. DNA for the CDR3: TGTGCCAGCAGTTTACCGGGTTACGGCACTGAAGCTTTCTTT.

The CDR3 spells CASSQDLKGQWGTDTQYF. The CDR3 DNA reads TGCGCCAGCAGCCAAGACCTAAAAGGACAGTGGGGGACAGATACGCAGTATTTT. V usage is TRBV4-1 and J usage is TRBJ2-3; D may be TRBD1 (6 bases). Germline V gives CDR1 MGHRA, CDR2 YSYEKL. This CDR3 region has 18 residues. With 0 bases removed from V and 3 bases from J, the gap between germline ends came to 19 bases.

The chain combines TRBV7-2 with TRBJ2-4, with D tentatively TRBD1 (5 bases). V shed 5 bases and J shed 2 bases, with 10 bases lying between them. This CDR3 is 14 amino acids long. The germline V gene encodes CDR1 SGHTA and CDR2 FQGNSA. As DNA, the CDR3 is TGTGCCAGCAGCCAAAGGGGTCCCAAAAACATTCAGTACTTC. Amino acid sequence: CASSQRGPKNIQYF.

J is TRBJ1-1 and V is TRBV18; no clear D. The CDR3 totals 13 residues. Germline-derived CDR1 and CDR2 are KGHSH and LQKENI. V was cut by 3 bases and J by 6 bases, with 11 bases left in between. The CDR3 here is CASSPHRLAEAFF. As DNA, the CDR3 is TGTGCCAGCTCACCCCATCGACTCGCTGAAGCTTTCTTT.

The J gene is TRBJ2-2, the V gene TRBV10-3, with TRBD1 matching over 7 bases. This CDR3 comprises 18 residues. Germline-derived CDR1 and CDR2 are ENHRY and SYGVKD. Trimming removed 4 bases from V and 2 bases from J; junction bases left unmatched: 13. CDR3 in DNA: TGTGCCATCAGTGTGAGGGACAGATTTTCTGCTAACACCGGGGAGCTGTTTTTT. This sequence encodes CAISVRDRFSANTGELFF.